This T cell receptor (beta chain) appears in the sequencing data of a study of blood T cell repertoires in COVID-19. Study-level background: The study drew acute and convalescent COVID-19 samples from the United States, Italy and Spain. In each case, the material was cDNA or gDNA derived from T cells, B-cell-depleted T cells, or PBMCs.

This clone was detected a few times. How the authors handled the data: Reference gene primer amplification gave nucleated cell count estimates. Method: immunoSEQ multiplex PCR; TCRdb's copy keeps in-frame clones and lacks some. Clone size and V and J calls were adopted from that table, with D and trimming inferred from the DNA. The sample has around 130,000 clones, 84% seen once. The CDR3 is 14 residues long. Germline V lookup: CDR1 LNHDA, CDR2 SQIVND (reference sequence). V lost 10 bases, J lost 7 bases, and 10 bases stayed unmatched. The receptor comes from a man in his 60s with acute or convalescent COVID-19. The sample was peripheral blood. The chain recombines TRBV19 with TRBJ2-1; 10 bases match TRBD2. The CDR3 nucleotides are TGTGCCACCATCGAGCGGGGGGGCCGGAATGAGCAGTTCTTC. Its translation: CATIERGGRNEQFF.